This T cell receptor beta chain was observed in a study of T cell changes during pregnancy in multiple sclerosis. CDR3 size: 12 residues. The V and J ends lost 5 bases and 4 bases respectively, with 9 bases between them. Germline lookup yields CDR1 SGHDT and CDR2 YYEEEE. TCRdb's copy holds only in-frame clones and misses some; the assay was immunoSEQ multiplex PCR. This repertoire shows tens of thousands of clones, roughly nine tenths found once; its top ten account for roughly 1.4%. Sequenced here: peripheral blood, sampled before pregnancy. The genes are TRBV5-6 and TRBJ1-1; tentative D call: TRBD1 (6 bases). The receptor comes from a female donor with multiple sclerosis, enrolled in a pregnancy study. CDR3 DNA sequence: TGTGCCAGCAGTGCAGGGGCCACTGAAGCTTTCTTT. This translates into CASSAGATEAFF.